This TCR beta chain was sequenced in a study of T cell responses to AZD1222 COVID-19 vaccine. Repertoires were generated with immunoSEQ multiplex PCR, while TCRdb's copy carries only in-frame clones and drops some. This table has roughly 180,000 clones, about 91% appearing once. A remark on this clone: Its specificity is not known.

V gave up 3 bases and J gave up 2 bases; unmatched junction bases: 2. Germline assignment: CDR1 MDHEN and CDR2 SYDVKM. The CDR3 has 15 residues. Whole-study results and caveats: CD4 TCRs linked to vaccination spanned spike, dominating at 160-218 and 743-854. Once two AZD1222 doses were given, Spike-specific TCR breadth and depth went up. Sampling captured repertoires only after the peak T cell response. Among the donors, most were white British and more were female, and clonal diversity was possibly underestimated.

This TCR was recovered from an adult who received the AZD1222 COVID-19 vaccine. Here the sequenced sample was peripheral blood, taken 28 days after the second AZD1222 dose. This sequence joins TRBV28 and TRBJ2-3; 10 bases match TRBD2. CDR3 loop: CASSFLAGVTDTQYF. CDR3 in DNA: TGTGCCAGCAGTTTCCTAGCGGGGGTCACAGATACGCAGTATTTT.